The present entry profiles one T cell receptor beta chain with its context. Other DNA sequences in the sample encode the same CDR3. Assay: immunoSEQ multiplex PCR; the TCRdb copy retains only in-frame clones and omits some. The sample includes 150,000 to 200,000 clones, more than 75% of them seen just once. This specimen comes from a study of blood T cell repertoires in COVID-19. All enrollees were about 18 to 89 years old and from about two dozen US areas. Which cohort a participant joined came from the clinical history participants gave. Individuals in the exposed group had encountered a COVID-19 case within 2 weeks preceding study entry. Germline values: CDR1 SGHDT, CDR2 YYEEEE. V lost 2 bases and J lost 3; bases outside the gene matches: 3. CDR3 size: 15 residues.

The rearrangement joins TRBV5-6 to TRBJ2-1, with TRBD2 matching over 9 bases. This TCR came from a man between 60 and 70 years old who had been exposed to COVID-19. Input material: PBMCs or T cells enriched from blood (not recorded which). The CDR3 DNA reads TGTGCCAGCAGCTTAGGGACTAGCCGCTACAATGAGCAGTTCTTC. It yields the protein CASSLGTSRYNEQFF.